The 23 T cell receptor beta chains listed next were all sequenced from one sample in a study of spatial heterogeneity in lung cancer. Regarding the study as a whole: Counts of expanded alpha and beta TCRs within tumors tracked the tumor nonsynonymous mutation count.

The time point is: sample taken at primary tumor resection. These receptors have no identified antigens. TCRdb re-derived calls from the 5' RACE reads in MiXCR, one entry per CDR3 protein. The data contain approximately 6,800 distinct CDR3 sequences, around an eighth of them singletons. The sample here was lung tumor tissue, taken at surgery. These receptors were obtained from a male donor with early-stage non-small cell lung cancer.

This clonotype has more than one count but fewer than ten. This beta chain appears as a stray read in a library generated for alpha chains; its size is not informative. V gene TRBV5-5 combines with J gene TRBJ1-2; D gene uncertain. The CDR3 covers 14 residues. V was cut by 4 bases and J by 7 bases, with 17 bases left in between. Germline loops: CDR1 SGHKS, CDR2 YYEKEE (reference sequence). CDR3 nucleotide sequence: TGTGCCAGCAGCCTGGAGGGCAGGAGGGCTGGCTACACCTTC. As protein: CASSLEGRRAGYTF.

This clonotype was counted many times. This beta chain turned up in a library designed for alpha chains; as an off-target read, its abundance says little. The chain has TRBV10-3 and TRBJ2-7; 12 bases fit TRBD2. From germline, CDR1 is ENHRY and CDR2 SYGVKD. This CDR3 region has 14 residues. The ends lost 6 bases at V and 3 bases at J; junction bases unmatched: 3. The CDR3 sequence: CAISQLAGGYEQYF. The CDR3 DNA sequence: TGTGCCATCAGCCAACTAGCGGGGGGCTACGAGCAGTACTTC.

This clonotype is categorized as medium-sized. A library made for alpha chains picked up this beta chain off target, so its size means little. The chain recombines TRBV28 with TRBJ1-2; 7 nucleotides line up with TRBD1. The trim removed 5 bases at V and 12 bases at J, leaving 9 bases unmatched. The CDR3 spans 12 residues. Germline CDR1 reads MDHEN; CDR2 reads SYDVKM. The CDR3 bases are TGTGCCAGCAGTGCGGACAGGTCGAGAGACACCTTC. It translates to CASSADRSRDTF.

Details on this clonotype: Because the library targeted alpha chains, this beta chain is an off-target read whose size means little. The DNA of the CDR3 is TGTGCCAGCAGCGGACAGGCTTACGAGCAGTACTTC. Its protein is CASSGQAYEQYF. The chain recombines TRBV27 with TRBJ2-7, with 7 bases fitting TRBD1. V lost 6 bases and J lost 4; bases outside the gene matches: 3. The CDR3 has 12 residues. The V gene's germline CDR1 is MNHEY and CDR2 SMNVEV (reference sequence).

This clonotype was seen at least ten times. The library was designed around alpha chains, so this beta chain is a stray read whose abundance carries little weight. The CDR3 DNA reads TGTGCCTGGGGTAATTCCTACGAGCAGTACTTC. Translated: CAWGNSYEQYF. The chain uses TRBV30 and TRBJ2-7, with D unclear. The germline gives CDR1 GTSNPN, CDR2 SVGIG (reference sequence). The CDR3 sequence is 11 residues long. Trimming left V 5 bases short and J 1 base short, with 6 bases between.

This clonotype was detected many times. Within a library made for alpha chains, this beta chain is off target, and its count is uninformative. The V call is TRBV13, the J call TRBJ1-1; D is ambiguous. V was cut by 5 bases and J by 1 base, with 17 bases left in between. Germline CDR1 and CDR2: PRHDT and FYEKMQ (reference sequence). This CDR3 contains 16 residues. CDR3 sequence reads: CASSELGSRRNTEAFF. For the CDR3, the DNA is TGTGCCAGCAGCGAATTGGGGTCACGGAGGAACACTGAAGCTTTCTTT.

Notes on this clonotype: Being off target in a library aimed at alpha chains, this beta chain has a size of little meaning. This chain connects TRBV28 to TRBJ1-2; TRBD1 matches 7 bases. The CDR3 is 14 residues long. The V and J ends lost 6 bases and 6 bases, in that order; junction bases with no gene match: 10. Germline V CDR1 and CDR2: MDHEN, SYDVKM. CDR3 in DNA: TGTGCCAGCAGCTTGAGGGGGCTGGTGGATGGCTACACCTTC. Residues: CASSLRGLVDGYTF.

This clonotype has at least ten counts. This beta chain slipped into a library made for alpha chains as a stray read, so its size is not meaningful. The chain recombines TRBV3-1 with TRBJ2-7; D call uncertain. Germline V lookup: CDR1 LGHDT, CDR2 YNNKEL (reference sequence). Trimming removed 3 bases at V and 9 bases at J, with 18 bases between. CDR3 length: 14 amino acids. This CDR3 reads CASSQRLGLLGQYF. In DNA form, the CDR3 reads TGTGCCAGCAGCCAGAGGCTAGGGCTCCTGGGGCAGTACTTC.

This clonotype was counted many times. This beta chain slipped into a library made for alpha chains as a stray read, so its size is not meaningful. The gene calls are TRBV11-2 and TRBJ1-2, with D hard to call. CDR3 size: 13 residues. The germline gives CDR1 SGHAT, CDR2 FQNNGV. The germline V and J ends were trimmed by 2 bases and 3 bases, with 7 bases remaining between them. The CDR3 region is CASSLKHHYGYTF. The CDR3 DNA reads as TGTGCCAGCAGCTTAAAACACCACTATGGCTACACCTTC.

In the case of this clonotype: A much larger clone is a single base away; this may be a read error. The CDR3 does not close with the conserved phenylalanine or tryptophan, likely indicating a read error. This beta chain turned up in a library designed for alpha chains; as an off-target read, its abundance says little. This rearrangement joins TRBV2 to TRBJ2-5; D perhaps matches TRBD1 (6 bases). The CDR3 totals 12 residues. Germline V gene data show CDR1 as SNHLY and CDR2 as FYNNEI. The V end was cut by 8 bases, the J end by 10 bases, with 17 bases between. CDR3 residues: CASFGSTGYQYL. The CDR3 bases are TGTGCCAGCTTTGGGAGTACAGGGTACCAGTACTTG.

This clonotype was counted ten times or more. With the library built for alpha chains, this beta chain is off target and its frequency is not meaningful. This chain connects TRBV9 to TRBJ2-1, with 11 bases lining up with TRBD2. This CDR3 contains 18 residues. Germline loops: CDR1 SGDLS, CDR2 YYNGEE. V lost 0 bases, J lost 4 bases, and 9 bases stayed unmatched. CDR3 region: CASSVGMGGLAAYNEQFF. The CDR3 DNA reads as TGTGCCAGCAGCGTAGGAATGGGGGGACTAGCGGCGTACAATGAGCAGTTCTTC. Filled out from reference TRBV9 and TRBJ2-1, the complete variable domain reads DSGVTQTPKHLITATGQRVTLRCSPRSGDLSVYWYQQSLDQGLQFLIQYYNGEERAKGNILERFSAQQFPDLHSELNLSSLELGDSALYFCASSVGMGGLAAYNEQFFGPGTRLTVL.

This clonotype is labeled medium-sized. As an off-target read in a library built for alpha chains, this beta chain has a frequency of little significance. The chain combines TRBV5-8 with TRBJ1-1; 8 positions agree with TRBD1. The ends lost 5 bases at V and 5 bases at J; junction bases unmatched: 8. This CDR3 comprises 14 residues. Germline lookup yields CDR1 SGHTS and CDR2 YDEGEE. This CDR3 is CASRNTDRVTEAFF. Here the CDR3 DNA reads TGTGCCAGCAGAAATACGGACAGGGTGACTGAAGCTTTCTTT.

Regarding this clonotype: This beta chain was picked up by a library intended for alpha chains and is off target, so its count carries little meaning. The chain joins TRBV6-5 to TRBJ2-7; tentatively, D is TRBD2 (6 bases). The CDR3 covers 13 residues. Trimming left V 2 bases short and J 3 bases short, with 8 bases between. Germline V gene sequence: CDR1 MNHEY, CDR2 SVGAGI. The CDR3: CASSYTGSYEQYF. CDR3 nucleotide sequence: TGTGCCAGCAGTTACACCGGGAGCTACGAGCAGTACTTC.

This clonotype was counted many times. This beta chain is an unintended read in a library built for alpha chains; its size means little. Here the CDR3 reads CASRTDLNTEAFF. The CDR3 DNA reads as TGTGCCAGCAGGACAGATTTGAACACTGAAGCTTTCTTT. The chain couples TRBV5-5 to TRBJ1-1; possibly TRBD1 for D (5 bases). V dropped 5 bases and J dropped 0 bases, with 8 bases sitting between them. Germline V gives CDR1 SGHKS, CDR2 YYEKEE (reference sequence). The CDR3 spans 13 residues. Variable domain in full (rest from reference TRBV5-5 and TRBJ1-1): DAGVTQSPTHLIKTRGQQVTLRCSPISGHKSVSWYQQVLGQGPQFIFQYYEKEERGRGNFPDRFSARQFPNYSSELNVNALLLGDSALYLCASRTDLNTEAFFGQGTRLTVV.

On this clonotype: Because this beta chain is a stray read in a library intended to capture alpha chains, its abundance should not be given much weight. The genes are TRBV10-3 and TRBJ2-3, with 7 bases aligning to TRBD1. V lost 0 bases and J lost 2; bases outside the gene matches: 8. This CDR3 comprises 17 residues. Germline CDR1 ENHRY, CDR2 SYGVKD. The CDR3 DNA follows: TGTGCCATCAGTGAGTCGTACGGGACAGCGAACACAGATACGCAGTATTTT. Protein: CAISESYGTANTDTQYF.

This clonotype was seen repeatedly, ten times or more. In a library made to pick up alpha chains, this beta chain is a stray read with a size that means little. CDR3 amino acids: CASSLSTDTQYF. The CDR3 coding sequence is TGTGCCAGCAGCTTGAGCACAGATACGCAGTATTTT. The chain links TRBV5-4 to TRBJ2-3; D gene uncertain. Trimming took 1 base from V and 0 from J, leaving 0 bases between them. The CDR3 is 12 amino acids. CDR1 is SGHNT, CDR2 YYREEE, per germline (reference sequence).

This clonotype has ten or more counts. This beta chain came through as a stray read in a library set up for alpha chains, and its size says little. The V call is TRBV18, the J call TRBJ1-1; D perhaps matches TRBD1 (5 bases). This CDR3 is built from 14 residues. Germline CDR1 reads KGHSH; CDR2 reads LQKENI. With 4 bases removed from V and 1 base from J, the gap between germline ends came to 10 bases. The CDR3 nucleotides read TGTGCCAGCTCACTTGTTCAGGGGAACACTGAAGCTTTCTTT. Translation gives CASSLVQGNTEAFF.

This clonotype was seen a few times. Being off target in a library aimed at alpha chains, this beta chain has a size of little meaning. V usage is TRBV4-2 and J usage is TRBJ1-1; D gene unclear. V lost 1 base and J 8 bases, leaving 11 bases between the germline ends. This CDR3 comprises 13 residues. Germline assignment: CDR1 LGHNA and CDR2 YNFKEQ. The CDR3 coding sequence is TGTGCCAGCAGCCAAGGATGGACGGCCGAAGCTTTCTTT. Translated: CASSQGWTAEAFF.

In the case of this clonotype: Possible read error: a much larger clone is one base away. The conserved phenylalanine or tryptophan normally closing the CDR3 is absent here, so this likely arose from a read error. Since the library was made to target alpha chains, this beta chain is a stray read and its abundance is not meaningful. The rearrangement joins TRBV29-1 to TRBJ2-1; weak D call: TRBD2 (6 bases). The germline gives CDR1 SQVTM, CDR2 ANQGSEA. V was cut by 4 bases and J by 0 bases, with 7 bases left in between. This CDR3 has 13 amino acids. The CDR3, as DNA: TGCAGCGTTGTAGCGGTCTCCTACAATGAGCAGTTCTCC. This encodes CSVVAVSYNEQFS.

By its share, this clonotype is medium-sized. Being off target in a library aimed at alpha chains, this beta chain has a size of little meaning. The chain couples TRBV20-1 to TRBJ1-3; D uncertain. CDR1 DFQATT and CDR2 SNEGSKA come from the germline V gene (reference sequence). The CDR3 has 13 residues. V dropped 5 bases and J dropped 3 bases, with 11 bases sitting between them. The CDR3 DNA follows: TGCAGTGCTCCCCAAGGTGGTGGAAACACCATATATTTT. This encodes CSAPQGGGNTIYF.

Worth noting for this clonotype: This beta chain slipped into a library made for alpha chains as a stray read, so its size is not meaningful. The chain carries TRBV3-1 and TRBJ2-3, with D unclear. V was cut by 0 bases and J by 1 base, with 5 bases left in between. Germline values: CDR1 LGHDT, CDR2 YNNKEL (reference sequence). The CDR3 spans 14 residues. Here the CDR3 DNA reads TGTGCCAGCAGCCAAGAAAAGGGCACAGATACGCAGTATTTT. Amino acids: CASSQEKGTDTQYF.

This clonotype was counted many times. Because the library targeted alpha chains, this beta chain is an off-target read whose size means little. This chain links TRBV20-1 with TRBJ1-5, with D unresolved. CDR3 length: 14 residues. V was pared by 2 bases and J by 7 bases, with 15 bases between. CDR1 DFQATT and CDR2 SNEGSKA come from the germline V gene (reference sequence). CDR3 sequence: CSARPGGEEQPQHF. Here the CDR3 DNA reads TGCAGTGCTAGACCTGGCGGCGAAGAGCAGCCCCAGCATTTT.

In its sample, this clonotype ranks as medium-sized (0.01 to 0.1%). Within a library made for alpha chains, this beta chain is off target, and its count is uninformative. V usage is TRBV7-9 and J usage is TRBJ1-2, with no clear D. This CDR3 spans 11 amino acids. V was shortened by 5 bases and J by 11 bases, with 12 bases between the two germline ends. Germline V gene lookup returns CDR1 SEHNR and CDR2 FQNEAQ (reference sequence). CDR3 amino acids: CASSLTLDYTF. CDR3 DNA: TGTGCCAGCAGCCTTACCCTAGATTACACCTTC.